The 9 T cell receptor beta chains listed next were all sequenced from one sample in a study of T cell responses to AZD1222 COVID-19 vaccine. Method: immunoSEQ multiplex PCR; TCRdb's copy keeps in-frame clones and lacks some. In the table there are more than 90,000 clones, around 84% of which are singletons. This specimen consisted of peripheral blood, obtained on day 0 of AZD1222 vaccination. The receptors were sampled from an adult in good health.

On this clone: This specimen includes other DNA sequences encoding the same CDR3. V usage is TRBV28 and J usage is TRBJ1-5; D is unclear. The ends were cut back, 2 bases at V and 3 bases at J, with 5 bases in the middle. This CDR3 comprises 13 residues. The germline V gene has CDR1 MDHEN and CDR2 SYDVKM. The DNA of the CDR3 is TGTGCCAGCAGTTTAGGGTCCAATCAGCCCCAGCATTTT. As protein: CASSLGSNQPQHF.

The chain has TRBV3-1 (or the pseudogene TRBV3-2) and TRBJ1-1; no clear D gene. CDR3 length: 14 residues. Germline V CDR1 and CDR2: LGHDT, YNNKEL (reference sequence). Trimming pared 3 bases from V and 0 bases from J, leaving 8 bases between. CDR3 loop: CASSQVLMNTEAFF. The CDR3 DNA reads TGTGCCAGCAGCCAGGTCCTCATGAACACTGAAGCTTTCTTT.

The rearrangement joins TRBV18 to TRBJ1-1, with TRBD1 as a possible D gene (5 bases). Germline V lookup: CDR1 KGHSH, CDR2 LQKENI. V dropped 1 base and J dropped 5 bases, with 8 bases sitting between them. This CDR3 region has 13 residues. CDR3 in DNA: TGTGCCAGCTCACCACGGGAGGGGACTGAAGCTTTCTTT. Translation gives CASSPREGTEAFF.

This chain connects TRBV19 to TRBJ2-1; 10 nucleotides align to TRBD2. Losses at the gene ends were 3 bases for V and 2 bases for J; bases not matched to a gene: 7. The CDR3 spans 17 residues. Germline V gives CDR1 LNHDA, CDR2 SQIVND (reference sequence). Here the CDR3 DNA reads TGTGCCAGTAGTATGACTTCCGGACTAGCGGCCTACAATGAGCAGTTCTTC. This translates into CASSMTSGLAAYNEQFF.

The chain joins TRBV4-1 to TRBJ2-2, with D perhaps TRBD2 (6 bases). The V end lost 6 bases, the J end lost 0 bases, and 11 bases lay between the germline ends. CDR3 size: 15 residues. The germline CDR1 and CDR2 sequences are MGHRA and YSYEKL. CDR3 region: CASSPSVTNTGELFF. The CDR3 DNA sequence: TGCGCCAGCAGTCCTAGCGTCACGAACACCGGGGAGCTGTTTTTT.

The chain couples TRBV30 to TRBJ2-3; D is perhaps TRBD2 (6 bases). The CDR3 totals 15 residues. The V end was cut by 0 bases, the J end by 8 bases, with 18 bases between. Germline lookup yields CDR1 GTSNPN and CDR2 SVGIG (reference sequence). The DNA for the CDR3 is TGTGCCTGGAGTGTACGGTCAGGCCTGGGGGGTACGCAGTATTTT. It encodes CAWSVRSGLGGTQYF.

This clone has a handful of counts. This sequence joins TRBV19 and TRBJ2-2; TRBD2 agrees at 8 bases. Trimming at V came to 9 bases and at J to 6 bases, leaving 12 bases not matched to a gene. This CDR3 comprises 15 residues. Germline CDR1 reads LNHDA; CDR2 reads SQIVND (reference sequence). CDR3 sequence (DNA): TGTGCCAGCCTTAGCGGGAAGGGATCGGCCGGGGAGCTGTTTTTT. This gives the protein CASLSGKGSAGELFF.

The V and J genes are TRBV4-1 and TRBJ2-2; D is possibly TRBD1 (6 bases). CDR1 is MGHRA and CDR2 is YSYEKL in the germline V gene. Trimming took off 3 bases at V and 5 bases at J, with 13 bases between the two ends. This CDR3 has 15 residues. CDR3 sequence: CASSQMRGGTGELFF. The CDR3 region has the DNA TGCGCCAGCAGCCAGATGAGAGGGGGAACCGGGGAGCTGTTTTTT.

As regards this clone: A junction end diverges from the germline sequence, so it may reflect a read error. J is TRBJ2-1 and V is TRBV5-4; 8 bases align to TRBD2. Per germline, CDR1 SGHNT and CDR2 YYREEE (reference sequence). The CDR3 has 15 residues. The CDR3, as DNA: TGTGCCAGCAGCTTGAGCGGGAGCGGTTACAATGGGCAGTTCTTC. This encodes CASSLSGSGYNGQFF.